This T cell receptor (beta chain) was recorded in a study of circulating and synovial CD4+ cells in juvenile arthritis. General study results and limits: These repertoires were less diverse than bulk blood CD4 repertoires.

Profiling relied on immunoSEQ multiplex PCR, and the TCRdb table lists in-frame clones only, not all of them. The sample has 30,000 to 40,000 clones, 95% to 96% seen once. Notes on this clone: Its specificity is unknown.

The TCR was taken from a human donor with juvenile idiopathic arthritis. The sequencing input was CD4+ T cells from blood.

CDR3 coding DNA: TGTGCCAGCAGGACCACAGGGGGAGGGGCTGAAGCTTTCTTT. Translated: CASRTTGGGAEAFF. The V gene is TRBV2, the J gene TRBJ1-1; 8 bases align to TRBD1. Germline V gene sequence: CDR1 SNHLY, CDR2 FYNNEI. The CDR3 length is 14 residues. V shed 6 bases, J shed 6 bases, and the junction held 9 bases outside the gene matches.